The following is a T cell receptor beta chain sequence with its context. Trimming removed 6 bases from V and 1 base from J, with 10 bases in between. CDR3 size: 14 residues. Germline values: CDR1 SNHLY, CDR2 FYNNEI. The sample is drawn from a study of cytomegalovirus exposure and HLA in healthy donors. PCR was performed using 60 Vbeta and 13 Jbeta primers. The repertoire was sequenced with immunoSEQ multiplex PCR; TCRdb's copy has only in-frame clones and lacks some. This table has some 190,000 clones, around 87% appearing once. The sample consisted of PBMCs. The V and J genes are TRBV2 and TRBJ1-5; possibly TRBD1 for D (5 bases). The sequence derives from a man under 40 in good health and CMV-seronegative. This chain's CDR3 is CASRGERSNQPQHF. In DNA, the CDR3 is TGTGCCAGCAGAGGGGAAAGGAGCAATCAGCCCCAGCATTTT.